The text below deals with one TCR beta chain. The data are from a study of blood T cell repertoires in COVID-19. How the authors handled the data: The assay estimated nucleated cells by amplifying reference gene primers. Generated by immunoSEQ multiplex PCR, the TCRdb table keeps only in-frame clones and is missing some. V and J calls and clone size are copied from that table; D and trimming were computed from the DNA. This table holds tens of thousands of clones, roughly 78% found once. The CDR3 spans 15 residues. The germline V gene encodes CDR1 SGHVS and CDR2 FNYEAQ. V dropped 5 bases and J dropped 2; count of bases not matched to a gene: 9.

The sequence was obtained from a human donor in a cohort sampled during active COVID-19. Specimen: peripheral blood. The chain couples TRBV7-6 to TRBJ2-7; TRBD1 agrees at 7 bases. This chain's CDR3 is CASSLLSTGTYEQYF. For the CDR3, the DNA is TGTGCCAGCAGCCTCCTATCGACAGGGACCTACGAGCAGTACTTC.